The sequence of this TCR beta chain was determined in a study of CD8+CD57+ T cells in acquired aplastic anemia. Turning to the study itself: Sorted CD4+ plus CD8+ cells gave DNA averaging roughly 3 ug. Healthy donor sequencing depth: some 10 million CD4+, some 12 million CD8+ reads. The study's findings and limits: Around 29 shared CD8+ CDR3s appeared highly expressed within patients' immunodominant clones.

For CDR3 and TCR beta VDJ profiling, genomic DNA was the template used. TCRdb re-called the reads through MiXCR, storing one row per CDR3 protein. The table lists hundreds of thousands of distinct CDR3 sequences, 60% to 80% of them singletons, with approximately 3.8% in the top ten. Germline CDR1 is MNHEY and CDR2 is SMNVEV (reference sequence). Trimming shortened V by 5 bases and J by 8 bases, and 18 bases separated the two germline ends. This CDR3 spans 14 amino acids. There are many counts of this clonotype. What it binds is unknown. V is TRBV27 and J is TRBJ1-2, with D perhaps matching TRBD1 (5 bases). The sequence was collected from a human donor in good health, serving as a control. Sequencing was carried out using sorted CD4+, CD8+, or CD8+CD57+ T cells (not recorded which) from PBMCs. Here the CDR3 DNA reads TGTGCCAGCAGTACGTACCGGGGCCTGCGAGGCTACACCTTC. Translating it yields CASSTYRGLRGYTF.